This T cell receptor (beta chain) emerged from a study of long-term antiretroviral therapy in people with HIV. The study drew at least one pre-ART and at least two post-ART PBMC samples from every donor. Treatment locations for all participants with HIV were in the United States. Runs used v3.0 of the immunoSEQ assay and were done at survey level. Clones were sequenced by immunoSEQ multiplex PCR, and TCRdb holds only the in-frame ones, with some missing. The repertoire holds around 25,000 clones, with about 86% as singletons. The source was unsorted PBMCs, collected 3 years after starting antiretroviral therapy. This receptor was obtained from a man aged 18 to 30 with HIV.

For the CDR3, the DNA is TGTGCCATCAGTGAGCGCCCCACTGGACAGTCTAACTATGGCTACACCTTC. Its translation: CAISERPTGQSNYGYTF. The J gene is TRBJ1-2, the V gene TRBV10-3; TRBD1 is a possible D gene (6 bases). Germline-derived CDR1 and CDR2 are ENHRY and SYGVKD. The CDR3 length is 17 residues. The V gene lost 2 bases and the J gene lost 0 bases, with 16 bases spanning the gap.